This T cell receptor (beta chain) was documented in a study of blood T cell repertoires in COVID-19. Study overall: T cells, B-cell-depleted T cells, or PBMCs provided the cDNA or gDNA that served as material.

Some clones are missing from TCRdb's copy, which holds only in-frame ones; the method was immunoSEQ multiplex PCR. The sample yields under 200,000 clones, 86% seen once. Germline V gene sequence: CDR1 SEHNR, CDR2 FQNEAQ (reference sequence). V was pared by 1 base and J by 3 bases, with 12 bases of the junction left unmatched. The CDR3 covers 18 residues. The gene calls are TRBV7-9 and TRBJ2-1; TRBD2 aligns across 7 bases. This TCR came from a man aged 50 or older with active or convalescent COVID-19. The sequencing sample was made of peripheral blood. For the CDR3, the DNA is TGTGCCAGCAGCTTAGGCTGGGGGGGAGCGGCAGACTACAATGAGCAGTTCTTC. Translated, it gives CASSLGWGGAADYNEQFF. The variable domain in full, with the rest retrieved from reference TRBV7-9 and TRBJ2-1, is DTGVSQNPRHKITKRGQNVTFRCDPISEHNRLYWYRQTLGQGPEFLTYFQNEAQLEKSRLLSDRFSAERPKGSFSTLEIQRTEQGDSAMYLCASSLGWGGAADYNEQFFGPGTRLTVL.